This TCR beta chain was recovered during a study of cytomegalovirus exposure and HLA in healthy donors. Study context: An early data release held 80 million or so unique TCRs from HLA-typed donors. Overall study findings and caveats: As immune exposure information, only CMV serostatus was available.

Researchers ran the PCR with 60 Vbeta and 13 Jbeta primers. Under the authors' procedure: An analysis performed later counted about 80 million unique TCR beta chains (roughly 11 million of them shared). Only in-frame clones appear in the TCRdb table, and some are missing; sequencing was by immunoSEQ multiplex PCR. Clone size and V and J calls were adopted from that table, with D and trimming inferred from the DNA. The sample contains 150,000 to 200,000 clones, about 77% of which appear only once. This clone was seen just once. Its antigen remains unidentified. This receptor was obtained from a female donor in good health and CMV-seronegative. The sequenced sample consisted of PBMCs.

The CDR3 loop reads CASSPRGRPGGLYEQYF. In DNA form, the CDR3 reads TGTGCCAGCAGCCCCAGGGGGAGGCCCGGGGGTCTATACGAGCAGTACTTC. This sequence joins TRBV11-2 and TRBJ2-7, with D maybe TRBD1 (7 bases). Germline assignment: CDR1 SGHAT and CDR2 FQNNGV. CDR3 length: 17 amino acids. The ends were cut back, 5 bases at V and 4 bases at J, with 24 bases in the middle.